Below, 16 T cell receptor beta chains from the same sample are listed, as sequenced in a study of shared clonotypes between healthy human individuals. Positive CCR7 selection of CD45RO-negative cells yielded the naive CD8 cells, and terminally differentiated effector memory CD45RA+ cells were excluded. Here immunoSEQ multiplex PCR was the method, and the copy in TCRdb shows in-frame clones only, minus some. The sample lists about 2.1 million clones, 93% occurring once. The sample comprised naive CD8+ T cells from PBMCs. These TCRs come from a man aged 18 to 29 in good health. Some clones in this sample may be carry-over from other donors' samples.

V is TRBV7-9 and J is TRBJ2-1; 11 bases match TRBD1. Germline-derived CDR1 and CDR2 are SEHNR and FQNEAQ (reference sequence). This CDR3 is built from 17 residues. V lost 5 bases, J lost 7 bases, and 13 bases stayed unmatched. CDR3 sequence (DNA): TGTGCCAGCAGCCACGGACTTCCGGACAGGGGGCGGAATGAGCAGTTCTTC. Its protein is CASSHGLPDRGRNEQFF.

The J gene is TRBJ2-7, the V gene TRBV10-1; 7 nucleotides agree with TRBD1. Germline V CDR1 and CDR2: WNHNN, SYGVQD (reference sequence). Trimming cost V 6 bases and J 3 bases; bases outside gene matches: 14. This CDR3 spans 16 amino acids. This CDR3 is CASRGRTGRAHYEQYF. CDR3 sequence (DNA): TGCGCCAGCAGGGGTCGGACAGGCCGGGCTCACTACGAGCAGTACTTC.

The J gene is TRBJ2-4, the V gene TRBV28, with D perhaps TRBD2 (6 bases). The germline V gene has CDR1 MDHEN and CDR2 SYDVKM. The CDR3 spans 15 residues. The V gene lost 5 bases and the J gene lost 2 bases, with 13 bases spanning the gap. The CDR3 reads CASSGDFPTKNIQYF. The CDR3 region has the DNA TGTGCCAGCAGTGGGGACTTTCCCACCAAAAACATTCAGTACTTC. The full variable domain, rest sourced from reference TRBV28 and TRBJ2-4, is DVKVTQSSRYLVKRTGEKVFLECVQDMDHENMFWYRQDPGLGLRLIYFSYDVKMKEKGDIPEGYSVSREKKERFSLILESASTNQTSMYLCASSGDFPTKNIQYFGAGTRLSVL.

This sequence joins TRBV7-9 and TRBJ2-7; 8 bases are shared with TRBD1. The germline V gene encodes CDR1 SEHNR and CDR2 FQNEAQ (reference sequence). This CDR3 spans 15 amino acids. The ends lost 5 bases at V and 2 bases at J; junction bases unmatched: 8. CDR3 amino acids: CASSATGDDTYEQYF. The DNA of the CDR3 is TGTGCCAGCAGCGCGACAGGGGACGATACCTACGAGCAGTACTTC.

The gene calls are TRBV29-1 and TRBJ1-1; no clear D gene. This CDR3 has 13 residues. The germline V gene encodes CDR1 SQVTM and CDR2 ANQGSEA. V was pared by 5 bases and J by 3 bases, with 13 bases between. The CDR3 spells CSVSVADYTEAFF. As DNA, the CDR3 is TGCAGCGTTTCGGTGGCGGATTACACTGAAGCTTTCTTT.

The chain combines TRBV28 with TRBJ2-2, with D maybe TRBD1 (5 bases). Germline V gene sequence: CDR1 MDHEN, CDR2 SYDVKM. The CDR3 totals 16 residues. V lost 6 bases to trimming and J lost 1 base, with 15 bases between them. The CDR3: CASSRPWGRNTGELFF. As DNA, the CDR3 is TGTGCCAGCAGCCGCCCTTGGGGCAGGAACACCGGGGAGCTGTTTTTT.

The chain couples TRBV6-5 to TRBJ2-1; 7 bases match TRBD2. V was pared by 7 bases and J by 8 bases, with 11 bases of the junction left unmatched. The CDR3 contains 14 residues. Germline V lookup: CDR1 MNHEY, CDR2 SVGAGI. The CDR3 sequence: CASKRLAASDEQFF. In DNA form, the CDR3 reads TGTGCCAGCAAGAGGCTAGCGGCGAGCGATGAGCAGTTCTTC.

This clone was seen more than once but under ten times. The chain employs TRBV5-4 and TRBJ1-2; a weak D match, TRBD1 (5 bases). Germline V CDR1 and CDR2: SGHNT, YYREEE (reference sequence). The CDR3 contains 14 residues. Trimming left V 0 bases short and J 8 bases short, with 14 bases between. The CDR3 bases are TGTGCCAGCAGCTTGGGACAGCCCGCTTGGGGCTACACCTTC. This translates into CASSLGQPAWGYTF.

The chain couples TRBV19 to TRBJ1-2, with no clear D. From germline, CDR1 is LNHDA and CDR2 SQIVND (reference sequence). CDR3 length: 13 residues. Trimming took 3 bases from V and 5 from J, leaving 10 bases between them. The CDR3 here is CASSILRDYGYTF. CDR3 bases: TGTGCCAGTAGTATCCTACGGGATTATGGCTACACCTTC. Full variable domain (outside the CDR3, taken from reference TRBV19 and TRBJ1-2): DGGITQSPKYLFRKEGQNVTLSCEQNLNHDAMYWYRQDPGQGLRLIYYSQIVNDFQKGDIAEGYSVSREKKESFPLTVTSAQKNPTAFYLCASSILRDYGYTFGSGTRLTVV.

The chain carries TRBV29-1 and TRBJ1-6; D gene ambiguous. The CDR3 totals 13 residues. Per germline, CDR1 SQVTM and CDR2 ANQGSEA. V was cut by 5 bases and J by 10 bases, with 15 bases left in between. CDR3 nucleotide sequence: TGCAGCGTTTCAGAAGGGAGTCGATCACCCCTCCACTTT. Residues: CSVSEGSRSPLHF.

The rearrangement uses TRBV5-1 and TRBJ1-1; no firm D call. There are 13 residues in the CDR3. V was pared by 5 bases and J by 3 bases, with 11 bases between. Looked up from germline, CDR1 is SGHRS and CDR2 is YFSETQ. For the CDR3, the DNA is TGCGCCAGCAGTCCTGGGAGGTACACTGAAGCTTTCTTT. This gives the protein CASSPGRYTEAFF. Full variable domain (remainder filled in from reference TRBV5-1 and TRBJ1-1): KAGVTQTPRYLIKTRGQQVTLSCSPISGHRSVSWYQQTPGQGLQFLFEYFSETQRNKGNFPGRFSGRQFSNSRSEMNVSTLELGDSALYLCASSPGRYTEAFFGQGTRLTVV.

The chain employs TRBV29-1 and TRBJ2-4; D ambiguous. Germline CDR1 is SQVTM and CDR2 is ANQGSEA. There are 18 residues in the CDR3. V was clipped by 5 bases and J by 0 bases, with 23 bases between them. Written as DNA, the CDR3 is TGCAGCGTTCGGATGGCGTCCCGAGAGCCAACAGCCAAAAACATTCAGTACTTC. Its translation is CSVRMASREPTAKNIQYF.

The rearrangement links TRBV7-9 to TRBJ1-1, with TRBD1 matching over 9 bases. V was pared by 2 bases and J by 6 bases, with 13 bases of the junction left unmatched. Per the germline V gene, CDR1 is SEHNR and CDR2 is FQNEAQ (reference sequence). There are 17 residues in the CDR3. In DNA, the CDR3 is TGTGCCAGCAGCTTAAGTCCCGGGACAGGGTTGGTCGCTGAAGCTTTCTTT. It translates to CASSLSPGTGLVAEAFF.

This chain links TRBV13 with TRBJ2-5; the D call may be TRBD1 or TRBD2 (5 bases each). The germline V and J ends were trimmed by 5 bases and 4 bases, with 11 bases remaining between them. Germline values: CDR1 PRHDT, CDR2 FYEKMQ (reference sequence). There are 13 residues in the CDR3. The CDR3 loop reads CASSGDARETQYF. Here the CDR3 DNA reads TGTGCCAGCAGCGGGGACGCACGAGAGACCCAGTACTTC.

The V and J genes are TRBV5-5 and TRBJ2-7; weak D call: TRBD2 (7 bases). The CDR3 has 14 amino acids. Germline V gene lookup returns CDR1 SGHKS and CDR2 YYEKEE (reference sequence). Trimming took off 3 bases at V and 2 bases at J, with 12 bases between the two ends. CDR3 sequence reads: CASSSRGAPYEQYF. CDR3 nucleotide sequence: TGTGCCAGCAGCTCCCGGGGGGCACCCTACGAGCAGTACTTC.

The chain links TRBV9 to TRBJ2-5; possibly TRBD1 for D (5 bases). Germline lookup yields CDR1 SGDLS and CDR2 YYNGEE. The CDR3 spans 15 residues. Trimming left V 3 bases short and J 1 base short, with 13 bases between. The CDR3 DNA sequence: TGTGCCAGCAGCGCCCTAACAGGCCCCCAAGAGACCCAGTACTTC. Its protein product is CASSALTGPQETQYF. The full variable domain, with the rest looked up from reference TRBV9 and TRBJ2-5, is DSGVTQTPKHLITATGQRVTLRCSPRSGDLSVYWYQQSLDQGLQFLIQYYNGEERAKGNILERFSAQQFPDLHSELNLSSLELGDSALYFCASSALTGPQETQYFGPGTRLLVL.